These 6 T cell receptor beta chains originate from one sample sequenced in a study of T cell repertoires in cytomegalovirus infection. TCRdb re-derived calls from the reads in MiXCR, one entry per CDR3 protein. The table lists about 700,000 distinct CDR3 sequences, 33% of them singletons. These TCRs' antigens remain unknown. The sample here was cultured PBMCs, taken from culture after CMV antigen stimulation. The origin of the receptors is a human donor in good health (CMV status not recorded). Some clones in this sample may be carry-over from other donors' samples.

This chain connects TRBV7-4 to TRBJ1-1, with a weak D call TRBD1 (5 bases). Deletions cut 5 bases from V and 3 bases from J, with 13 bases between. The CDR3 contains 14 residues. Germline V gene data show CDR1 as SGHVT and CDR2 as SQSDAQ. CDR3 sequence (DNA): TGTGCCAGCAGCAATGTCCTAGGGGACACTGAAGCTTTCTTT. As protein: CASSNVLGDTEAFF.

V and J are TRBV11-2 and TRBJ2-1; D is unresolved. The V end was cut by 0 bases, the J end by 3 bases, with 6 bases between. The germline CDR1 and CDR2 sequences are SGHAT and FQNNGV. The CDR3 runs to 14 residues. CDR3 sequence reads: CASSLEMGYNEQFF. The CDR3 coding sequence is TGTGCCAGCAGCTTAGAGATGGGCTACAATGAGCAGTTCTTC.

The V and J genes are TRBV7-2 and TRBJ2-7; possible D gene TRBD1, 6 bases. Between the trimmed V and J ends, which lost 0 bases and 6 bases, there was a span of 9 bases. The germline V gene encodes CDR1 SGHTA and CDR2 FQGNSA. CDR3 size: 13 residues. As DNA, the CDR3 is TGTGCCAGCAGCTTAGCCACAGGGCTCGAGCAGTACTTC. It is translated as CASSLATGLEQYF.

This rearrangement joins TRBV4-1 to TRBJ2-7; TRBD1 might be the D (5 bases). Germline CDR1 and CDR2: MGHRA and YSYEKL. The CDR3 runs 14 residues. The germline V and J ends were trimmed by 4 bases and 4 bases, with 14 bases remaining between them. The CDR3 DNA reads TGCGCCAGCAGCCCCCGGTCAGGGCGATACGAGCAGTACTTC. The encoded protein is CASSPRSGRYEQYF.

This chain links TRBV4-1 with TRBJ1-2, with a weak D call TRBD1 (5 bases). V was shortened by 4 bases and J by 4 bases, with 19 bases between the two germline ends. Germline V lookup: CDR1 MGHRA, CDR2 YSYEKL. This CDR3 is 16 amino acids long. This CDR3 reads CASSRLSPDSSYGYTF. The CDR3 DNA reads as TGCGCCAGCAGCCGACTGAGCCCTGACAGTAGCTATGGCTACACCTTC.

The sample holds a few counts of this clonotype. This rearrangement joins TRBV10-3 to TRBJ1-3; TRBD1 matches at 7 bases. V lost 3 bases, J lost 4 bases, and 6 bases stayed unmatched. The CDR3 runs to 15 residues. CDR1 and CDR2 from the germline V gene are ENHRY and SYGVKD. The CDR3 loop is CAISELGQSGNTIYF. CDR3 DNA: TGTGCCATCAGTGAATTGGGACAGTCCGGAAACACCATATATTTT.